Below, 12 T cell receptor beta chains from the same sample are listed, as sequenced in a study of shared clonotypes between healthy human individuals. Only in-frame clones appear in the TCRdb table, and some are missing; sequencing was by immunoSEQ multiplex PCR. The profile shows 800,000 to 950,000 clones, approximately 97% of them singletons. Naive CD8 populations comprised CD45RO-negative cells positively selected for CCR7, excluding terminally differentiated effector memory CD45RA+ cells. Sequenced: naive CD8+ T cells sorted from blood. All receptors come from a young man in good health.

The chain carries TRBV7-6 and TRBJ2-1; TRBD2 matches 11 bases. The CDR3 is made up of 14 amino acids. Looked up from germline, CDR1 is SGHVS and CDR2 is FNYEAQ. V dropped 5 bases and J dropped 7; count of bases not matched to a gene: 4. CDR3 region: CASSLGTSGNEQFF. CDR3 sequence (DNA): TGTGCCAGCAGCCTAGGGACTAGCGGTAATGAGCAGTTCTTC.

The J gene is TRBJ1-1, the V gene TRBV5-4; TRBD1 agrees at 7 bases. Germline V gives CDR1 SGHNT, CDR2 YYREEE (reference sequence). V was pared by 4 bases and J by 8 bases, with 11 bases of the junction left unmatched. The CDR3 loop spans 14 amino acids. The DNA of the CDR3 is TGTGCCAGCAGCCTACAGGGGTCCCTGGGAGAAGCTTTCTTT. As protein: CASSLQGSLGEAFF.

CDR3 sequence reads: CASRVASWETQYF. The CDR3 DNA is TGTGCCAGCAGGGTTGCAAGCTGGGAGACCCAGTACTTC. This chain joins TRBV6-5 and TRBJ2-5; D ambiguous. The CDR3 is 13 amino acids. Germline V gene lookup returns CDR1 MNHEY and CDR2 SVGAGI. V was cut by 6 bases and J by 5 bases, with 13 bases left in between.

This clone was seen just once. The chain joins TRBV27 to TRBJ2-7; D might be TRBD1 or TRBD2, each matching 5 bases. This CDR3 is 14 amino acids long. CDR1 and CDR2 from the germline V gene are MNHEY and SMNVEV (reference sequence). V was clipped by 2 bases and J by 5 bases, with 13 bases between them. CDR3 nucleotide sequence: TGTGCCAGCAGTTTAGGGGGATTGGCAAACGAGCAGTACTTC. Amino acids: CASSLGGLANEQYF.

The chain employs TRBV7-9 and TRBJ2-1; perhaps TRBD2 as D (6 bases). The ends were cut back, 8 bases at V and 9 bases at J, with 14 bases in the middle. CDR3 length equals 12 residues. Germline V CDR1 and CDR2: SEHNR, FQNEAQ (reference sequence). The CDR3 sequence is CASGGVASEQFF. CDR3 nucleotide sequence: TGTGCCAGCGGCGGGGTGGCGAGTGAGCAGTTCTTC.

V is TRBV9 and J is TRBJ2-5; 9 bases fit TRBD2. The CDR3 is 16 amino acids. Germline loops: CDR1 SGDLS, CDR2 YYNGEE. Trimming took 2 bases from V and 4 from J; bases not matched to a gene: 9. The CDR3 loop is CASSVMGTSRRETQYF. The DNA for the CDR3 is TGTGCCAGCAGCGTCATGGGGACTAGCAGAAGAGAGACCCAGTACTTC.

The chain recombines TRBV27 with TRBJ1-3; D possibly corresponds to TRBD1 (5 bases). The V end was cut by 5 bases, the J end by 0 bases, with 11 bases between. Per germline, CDR1 MNHEY and CDR2 SMNVEV (reference sequence). CDR3 length equals 15 residues. For the CDR3, the DNA is TGTGCCAGCAGTACACGGACACGCTCTGGAAACACCATATATTTT. It codes for CASSTRTRSGNTIYF.

The chain couples TRBV6-6 to TRBJ2-7, with TRBD1 matching over 8 bases. Trimming took 2 bases from V and 4 from J; bases not matched to a gene: 7. Germline-derived CDR1 and CDR2 are MNHNY and SVGAGI (reference sequence). The CDR3 loop spans 15 amino acids. Written as DNA, the CDR3 is TGTGCCAGCAGTTACGGGCAGGGGGCCTCGTACGAGCAGTACTTC. As protein: CASSYGQGASYEQYF.

The chain links TRBV2 to TRBJ2-1, with 13 bases identical to TRBD2. CDR3 length: 15 amino acids. Germline loops: CDR1 SNHLY, CDR2 FYNNEI. The J segment lost 8 bases and the V segment lost 6 bases, leaving 7 bases of the junction unmatched. The CDR3 is CASSDWTSGSYEQFF. DNA for the CDR3: TGTGCCAGCAGCGACTGGACTAGCGGGAGCTATGAGCAGTTCTTC.

The V call is TRBV15, the J call TRBJ2-1; TRBD2 agrees at 7 bases. The CDR3 is 16 residues long. CDR1 is LNHNV and CDR2 is YYDKDF in the germline V gene (reference sequence). Germline trimming cut 3 bases from V and 4 bases from J; bases unmatched to any gene: 9. CDR3 sequence reads: CATSRGRGDFYNEQFF. CDR3 nucleotide sequence: TGTGCCACCAGCAGGGGCCGGGGGGACTTTTACAATGAGCAGTTCTTC.

V and J are TRBV5-3 and TRBJ2-3, with D perhaps TRBD1 (6 bases). TRBV5-3 is an ORF for which the function is uncertain. V lost 0 bases to trimming and J lost 2 bases, with 19 bases between them. The CDR3 is 18 amino acids. CDR3 in amino acids: CARSLGMIQGFNTDTQYF. As DNA, the CDR3 is TGTGCCAGAAGCTTGGGCATGATACAGGGCTTTAACACAGATACGCAGTATTTT.

V is TRBV7-3 and J is TRBJ1-1, with a tentative D call TRBD1 (5 bases). The V and J ends lost 1 base and 1 base respectively, with 10 bases between them. The CDR3 has 15 amino acids. Germline assignment: CDR1 SGHTA and CDR2 FQGTGA. CDR3 coding DNA: TGTGCCAGCAGCTTAAGTCTGGGGCCGAACACTGAAGCTTTCTTT. This codes for CASSLSLGPNTEAFF.